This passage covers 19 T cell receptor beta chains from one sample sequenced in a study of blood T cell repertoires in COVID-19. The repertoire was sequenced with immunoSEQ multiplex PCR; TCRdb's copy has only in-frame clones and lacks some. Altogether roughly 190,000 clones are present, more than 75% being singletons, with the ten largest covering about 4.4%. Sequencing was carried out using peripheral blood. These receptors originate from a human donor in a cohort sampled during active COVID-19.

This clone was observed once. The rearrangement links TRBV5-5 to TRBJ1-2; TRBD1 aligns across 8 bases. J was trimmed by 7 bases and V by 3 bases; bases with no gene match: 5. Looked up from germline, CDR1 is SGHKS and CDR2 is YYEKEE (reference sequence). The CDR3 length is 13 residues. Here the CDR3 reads CASSSTGEGGYTF. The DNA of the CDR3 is TGTGCCAGCAGCTCGACAGGGGAAGGTGGCTACACCTTC.

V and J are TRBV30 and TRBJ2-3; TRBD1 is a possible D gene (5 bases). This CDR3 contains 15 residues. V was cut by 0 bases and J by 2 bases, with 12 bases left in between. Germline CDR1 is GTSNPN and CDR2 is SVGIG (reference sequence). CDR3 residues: CAWSVGQGNTDTQYF. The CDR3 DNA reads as TGTGCCTGGAGTGTTGGGCAGGGTAACACAGATACGCAGTATTTT.

The CDR3 DNA follows: TGTGCCAGCAGCTTTTGGGACAGGGCCTACGAGCAGTACTTC. Amino acids: CASSFWDRAYEQYF. This rearrangement joins TRBV7-9 to TRBJ2-7; 9 positions match TRBD1. J lost 2 bases, V lost 3 bases, and 2 bases had no gene match. CDR3 length: 14 amino acids. Germline CDR1 and CDR2: SEHNR and FQNEAQ (reference sequence).

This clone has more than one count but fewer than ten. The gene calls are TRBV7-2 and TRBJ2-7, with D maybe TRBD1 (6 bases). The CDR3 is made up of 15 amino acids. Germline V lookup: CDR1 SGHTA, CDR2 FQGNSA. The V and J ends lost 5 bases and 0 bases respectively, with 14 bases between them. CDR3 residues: CASSPGTHYSYEQYF. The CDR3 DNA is TGTGCCAGCAGCCCCGGGACACATTACTCCTACGAGCAGTACTTC. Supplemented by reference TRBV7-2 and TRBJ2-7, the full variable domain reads GAGVSQSPSNKVTEKGKDVELRCDPISGHTALYWYRQSLGQGLEFLIYFQGNSAPDKSGLPSDRFSAERTGGSVSTLTIQRTQQEDSAVYLCASSPGTHYSYEQYFGPGTRLTVT.

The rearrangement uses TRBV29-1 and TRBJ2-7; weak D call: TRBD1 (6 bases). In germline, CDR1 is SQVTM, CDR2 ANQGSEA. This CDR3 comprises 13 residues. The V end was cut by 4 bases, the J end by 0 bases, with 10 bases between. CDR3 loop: CSVATGSSYEQYF. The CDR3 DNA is TGCAGCGTTGCCACAGGGTCCTCCTACGAGCAGTACTTC.

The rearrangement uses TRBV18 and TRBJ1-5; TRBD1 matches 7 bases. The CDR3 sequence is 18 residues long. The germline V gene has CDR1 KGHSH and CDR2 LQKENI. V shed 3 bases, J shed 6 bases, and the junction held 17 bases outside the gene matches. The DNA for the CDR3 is TGTGCCAGCTCACCCTCGTATAATACAGGGGAAATTGGTCAGCCCCAGCATTTT. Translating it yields CASSPSYNTGEIGQPQHF.

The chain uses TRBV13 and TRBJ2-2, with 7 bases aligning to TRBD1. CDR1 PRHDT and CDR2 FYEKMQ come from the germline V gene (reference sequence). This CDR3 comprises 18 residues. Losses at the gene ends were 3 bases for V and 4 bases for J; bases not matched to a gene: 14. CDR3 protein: CASSFGALTGHGTGELFF. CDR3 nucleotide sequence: TGTGCCAGCAGCTTTGGGGCCCTGACAGGGCATGGCACCGGGGAGCTGTTTTTT.

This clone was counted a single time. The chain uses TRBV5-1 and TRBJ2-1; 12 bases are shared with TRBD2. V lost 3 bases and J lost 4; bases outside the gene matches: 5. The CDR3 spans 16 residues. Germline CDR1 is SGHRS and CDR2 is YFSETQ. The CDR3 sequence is CASSSLLAGGYNEQFF. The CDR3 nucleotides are TGCGCCAGCAGCTCCCTACTAGCGGGGGGTTACAATGAGCAGTTCTTC.

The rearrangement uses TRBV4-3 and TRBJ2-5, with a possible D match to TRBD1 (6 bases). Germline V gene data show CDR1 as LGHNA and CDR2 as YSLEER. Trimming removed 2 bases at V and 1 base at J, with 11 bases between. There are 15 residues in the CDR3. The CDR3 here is CASSQNEGGQETQYF. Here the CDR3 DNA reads TGCGCCAGCAGCCAAAACGAAGGGGGCCAAGAGACCCAGTACTTC.

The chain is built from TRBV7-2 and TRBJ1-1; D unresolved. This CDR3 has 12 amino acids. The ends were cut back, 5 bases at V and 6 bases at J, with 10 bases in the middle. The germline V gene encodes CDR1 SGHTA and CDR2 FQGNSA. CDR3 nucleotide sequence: TGTGCCAGCAGCGGCGGCCCGGCTGAAGCTTTCTTT. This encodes CASSGGPAEAFF. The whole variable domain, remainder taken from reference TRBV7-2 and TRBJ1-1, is GAGVSQSPSNKVTEKGKDVELRCDPISGHTALYWYRQSLGQGLEFLIYFQGNSAPDKSGLPSDRFSAERTGGSVSTLTIQRTQQEDSAVYLCASSGGPAEAFFGQGTRLTVV.

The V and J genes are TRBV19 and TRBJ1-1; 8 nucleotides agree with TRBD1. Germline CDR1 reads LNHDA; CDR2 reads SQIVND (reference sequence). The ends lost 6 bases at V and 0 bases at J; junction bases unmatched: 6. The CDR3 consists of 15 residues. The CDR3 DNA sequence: TGTGCCAGTAGACCTACAGGGGGTATGAACACTGAAGCTTTCTTT. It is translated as CASRPTGGMNTEAFF.

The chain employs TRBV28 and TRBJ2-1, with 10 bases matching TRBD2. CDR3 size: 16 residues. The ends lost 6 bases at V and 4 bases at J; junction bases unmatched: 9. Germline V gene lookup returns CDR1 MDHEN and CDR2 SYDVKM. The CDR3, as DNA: TGTGCCAGCAGCAAAGCTAGCGGGAGTCCTTACAATGAGCAGTTCTTC. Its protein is CASSKASGSPYNEQFF.

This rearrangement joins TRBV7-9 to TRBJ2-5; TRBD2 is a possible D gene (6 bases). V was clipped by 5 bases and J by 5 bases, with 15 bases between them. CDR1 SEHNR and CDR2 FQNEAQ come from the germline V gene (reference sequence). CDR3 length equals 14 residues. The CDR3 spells CASSQRGGLETQYF. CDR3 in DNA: TGTGCCAGCAGCCAGAGGGGAGGATTGGAGACCCAGTACTTC.

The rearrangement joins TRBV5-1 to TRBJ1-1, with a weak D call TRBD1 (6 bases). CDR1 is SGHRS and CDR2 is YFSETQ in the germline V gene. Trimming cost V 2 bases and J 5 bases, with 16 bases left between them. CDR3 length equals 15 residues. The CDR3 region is CASSFLGGGLTEAFF. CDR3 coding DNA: TGCGCCAGCAGCTTTTTAGGGGGTGGCTTAACTGAAGCTTTCTTT. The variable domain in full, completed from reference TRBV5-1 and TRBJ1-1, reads KAGVTQTPRYLIKTRGQQVTLSCSPISGHRSVSWYQQTPGQGLQFLFEYFSETQRNKGNFPGRFSGRQFSNSRSEMNVSTLELGDSALYLCASSFLGGGLTEAFFGQGTRLTVV.

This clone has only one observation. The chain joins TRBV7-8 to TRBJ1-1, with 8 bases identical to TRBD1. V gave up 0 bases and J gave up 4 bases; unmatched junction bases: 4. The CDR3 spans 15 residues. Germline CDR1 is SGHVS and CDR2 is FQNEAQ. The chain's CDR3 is CASSLAHGQGTEAFF. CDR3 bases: TGTGCCAGCAGCTTAGCGCACGGACAGGGCACTGAAGCTTTCTTT.

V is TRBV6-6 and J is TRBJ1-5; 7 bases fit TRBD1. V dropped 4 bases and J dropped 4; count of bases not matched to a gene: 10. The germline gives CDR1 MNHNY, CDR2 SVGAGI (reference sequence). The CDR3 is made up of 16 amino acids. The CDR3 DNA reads TGTGCCAGCAGTTCCCCGACAGGGACCGGGAATCAGCCCCAGCATTTT. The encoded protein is CASSSPTGTGNQPQHF.

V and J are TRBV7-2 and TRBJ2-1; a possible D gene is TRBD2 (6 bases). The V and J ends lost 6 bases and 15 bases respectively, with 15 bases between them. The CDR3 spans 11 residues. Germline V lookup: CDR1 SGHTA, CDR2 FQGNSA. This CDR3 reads CASRPGLPLFF. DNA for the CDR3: TGTGCCAGCAGGCCGGGACTGCCTCTGTTCTTC. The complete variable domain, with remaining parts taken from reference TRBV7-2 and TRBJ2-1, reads GAGVSQSPSNKVTEKGKDVELRCDPISGHTALYWYRQSLGQGLEFLIYFQGNSAPDKSGLPSDRFSAERTGGSVSTLTIQRTQQEDSAVYLCASRPGLPLFFGPGTRLTVL.

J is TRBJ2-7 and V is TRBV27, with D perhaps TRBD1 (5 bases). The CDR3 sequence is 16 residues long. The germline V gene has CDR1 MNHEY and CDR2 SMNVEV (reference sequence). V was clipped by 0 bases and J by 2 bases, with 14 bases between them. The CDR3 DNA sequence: TGTGCCAGCAGTTTATCGGTGGGGCTAGAAACCTACGAGCAGTACTTC. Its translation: CASSLSVGLETYEQYF.

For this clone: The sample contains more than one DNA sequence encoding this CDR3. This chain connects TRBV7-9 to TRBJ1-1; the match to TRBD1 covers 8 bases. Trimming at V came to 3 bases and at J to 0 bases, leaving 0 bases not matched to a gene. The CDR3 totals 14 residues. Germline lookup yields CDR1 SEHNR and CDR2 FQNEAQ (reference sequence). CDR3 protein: CASSLTGVNTEAFF. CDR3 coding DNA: TGTGCCAGCAGCTTGACAGGGGTGAACACTGAAGCTTTCTTT.